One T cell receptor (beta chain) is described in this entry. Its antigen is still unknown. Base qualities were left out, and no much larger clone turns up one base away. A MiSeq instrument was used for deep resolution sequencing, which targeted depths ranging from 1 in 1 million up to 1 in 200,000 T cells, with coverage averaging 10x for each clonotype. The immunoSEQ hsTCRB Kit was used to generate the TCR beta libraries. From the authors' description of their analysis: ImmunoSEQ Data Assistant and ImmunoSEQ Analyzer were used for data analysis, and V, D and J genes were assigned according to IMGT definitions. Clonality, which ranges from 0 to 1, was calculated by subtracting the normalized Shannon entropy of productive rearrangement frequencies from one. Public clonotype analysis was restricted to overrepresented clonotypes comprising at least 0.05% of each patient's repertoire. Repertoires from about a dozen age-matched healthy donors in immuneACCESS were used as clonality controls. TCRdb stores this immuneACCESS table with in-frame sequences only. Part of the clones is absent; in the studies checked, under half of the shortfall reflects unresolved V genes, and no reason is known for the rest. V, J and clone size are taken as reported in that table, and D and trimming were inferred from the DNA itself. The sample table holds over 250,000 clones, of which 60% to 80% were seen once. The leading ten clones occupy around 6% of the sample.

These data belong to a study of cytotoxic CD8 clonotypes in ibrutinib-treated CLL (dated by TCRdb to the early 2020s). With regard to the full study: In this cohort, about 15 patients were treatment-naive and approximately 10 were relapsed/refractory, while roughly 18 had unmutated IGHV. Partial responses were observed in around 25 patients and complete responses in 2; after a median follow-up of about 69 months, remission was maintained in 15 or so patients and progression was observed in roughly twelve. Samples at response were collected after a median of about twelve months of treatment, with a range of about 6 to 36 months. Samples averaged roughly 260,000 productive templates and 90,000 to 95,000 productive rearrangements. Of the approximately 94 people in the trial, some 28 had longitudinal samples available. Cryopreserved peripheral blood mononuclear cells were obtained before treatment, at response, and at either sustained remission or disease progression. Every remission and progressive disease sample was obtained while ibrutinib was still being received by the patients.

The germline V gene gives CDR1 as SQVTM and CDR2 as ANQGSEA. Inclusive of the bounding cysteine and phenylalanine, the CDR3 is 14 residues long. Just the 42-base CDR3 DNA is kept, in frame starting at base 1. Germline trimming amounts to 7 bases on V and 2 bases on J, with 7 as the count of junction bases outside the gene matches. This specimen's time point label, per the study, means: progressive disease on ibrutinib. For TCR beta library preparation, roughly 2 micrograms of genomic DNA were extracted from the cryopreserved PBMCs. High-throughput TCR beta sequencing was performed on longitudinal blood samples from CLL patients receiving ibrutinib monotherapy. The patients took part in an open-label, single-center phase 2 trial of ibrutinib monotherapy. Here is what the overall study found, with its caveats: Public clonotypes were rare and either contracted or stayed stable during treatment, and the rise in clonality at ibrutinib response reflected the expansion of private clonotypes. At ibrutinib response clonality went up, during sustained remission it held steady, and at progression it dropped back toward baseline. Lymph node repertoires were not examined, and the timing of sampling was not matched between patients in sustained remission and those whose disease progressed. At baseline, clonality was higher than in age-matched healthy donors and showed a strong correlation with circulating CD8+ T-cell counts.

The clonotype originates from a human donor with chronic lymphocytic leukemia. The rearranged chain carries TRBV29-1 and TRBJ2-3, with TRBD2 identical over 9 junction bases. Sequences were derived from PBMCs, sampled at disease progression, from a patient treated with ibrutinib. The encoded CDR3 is CSAPLAGVTDTQYF. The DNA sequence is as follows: TGCAGCGCCCCGTTAGCGGGGGTCACAGATACGCAGTATTTT.